This TCR beta chain was recovered during a study of blood T cell repertoires in COVID-19. Looking at the study overall: Italy, Spain and the United States were the sources of the convalescent and acute COVID-19 samples. Nucleic acid was either cDNA or gDNA, and it came from T cells, B-cell-depleted T cells, or PBMCs.

During active infection, Seattle patients enrolled and were then monitored through disease. CDR1 and CDR2 (germline): MNHEY, SMNVEV (reference sequence). The CDR3 contains 13 residues. V was trimmed by 8 bases and J by 9 bases, leaving 17 bases between them. Study processing details: Scientists estimated how many nucleated cells there were by amplifying reference gene primers. Sequencing used immunoSEQ multiplex PCR; TCRdb keeps in-frame clones, though not all of them. Clonal size and the V and J genes are those of that table, whereas D and trimming came from the DNA. Of 300,000 to 350,000 clones listed, 75% to 95% are singletons.

The chain is built from TRBV27 and TRBJ2-1, with D possibly TRBD2 on 6 matching bases. Sequencing input: peripheral blood. This clonotype was obtained from a woman aged 25 to 39 with COVID-19, enrolled during active disease. CDR3 bases: TGTGCCAGCTCCCATCGGAGGGGCATTGAGCAGTTCTTC. This translates into CASSHRRGIEQFF.